The rows below give T cell receptor beta chains drawn from one sample of a study of cytomegalovirus exposure and HLA in healthy donors. The repertoire was sequenced with immunoSEQ multiplex PCR; TCRdb's copy has only in-frame clones and lacks some. Among roughly 180,000 clones listed, roughly 9.4% were seen once. Sequencing used PBMCs. The origin of the receptors is a woman aged 25 to 39 in good health and CMV-seropositive. Each CDR3 is given with its conserved first and last residue. D genes are given only for firm matches. Size is stated for part of the rows, as once, few or many counts, or as a class when the clone is expanded.

TRBV2	TRBD1	NA	TRBJ1-6	CASRTGQGDSPLHF	TGTGCCAGCAGGACGGGACAGGGCGATTCACCCCTCCACTTT
TRBV2	NA	few	TRBJ2-7	CASIGGFKYEQYF	TGTGCCAGCATCGGAGGATTCAAGTACGAGCAGTACTTC
TRBV5-1	NA	few	TRBJ2-7	CASSSPDGRSSYEQYF	TGCGCCAGCAGCTCCCCCGACGGAAGGAGCTCCTACGAGCAGTACTTC
TRBV10-2	TRBD2	NA	TRBJ2-1	CASSGSYSSGRGNEQFF	TGCGCCAGCAGTGGGAGCTACAGTAGCGGGAGAGGGAATGAGCAGTTCTTC
TRBV6-5	NA	few	TRBJ2-3	CASSYELQGSADTQYF	TGTGCCAGCAGTTACGAACTGCAGGGGTCGGCAGATACGCAGTATTTT
TRBV6-1	TRBD1	few	TRBJ1-2	CASSELLPTGNNYGYTF	TGTGCCAGCAGTGAACTGTTACCGACAGGGAACAACTATGGCTACACCTTC
TRBV12-5	TRBD2	few	TRBJ2-1	CASGLIRDGTSGYNEQFF	TGTGCTAGTGGTTTGATAAGGGACGGGACTAGCGGGTACAATGAGCAGTTCTTC
TRBV5-1	TRBD1	few	TRBJ2-6	CASSLGQGVIAGANVLTF	TGCGCCAGCAGCTTGGGGCAGGGGGTCATTGCTGGGGCCAACGTCCTGACTTTC
TRBV25-1	NA	NA	TRBJ1-3	CASSELASSGNTIYF	TGTGCCAGCAGTGAATTGGCCTCCTCTGGAAACACCATATATTTT
TRBV30	NA	few	TRBJ2-7	CAWSQRRDYEQYF	TGTGCCTGGAGCCAGAGGAGGGACTACGAGCAGTACTTC
TRBV30	TRBD2	NA	TRBJ2-3	CAWSVYGGREKYF	TGTGCCTGGAGTGTATATGGCGGGAGGGAAAAGTATTTT
TRBV5-8	NA	NA	TRBJ2-2	CASSLLAGELFF	TGTGCCAGCAGCTTGTTAGCCGGGGAGCTGTTTTTT
TRBV11-2	TRBD1	few	TRBJ2-7	CASSSGTGAYSREQYF	TGTGCCAGCAGCTCCGGGACAGGGGCCTACTCGAGGGAGCAGTACTTC
TRBV5-1	TRBD1	few	TRBJ1-1	CASSLTGDDEAFF	TGCGCCAGCAGCTTGACAGGGGACGATGAAGCTTTCTTT
TRBV6-5	NA	NA	TRBJ2-7	CASSSGSHYEQYF	TGTGCCAGCAGTAGTGGGAGCCACTACGAGCAGTACTTC
TRBV30	TRBD1	NA	TRBJ2-7	CAWRPKGQLGEQYF	TGTGCCTGGAGACCTAAGGGACAGTTGGGTGAGCAGTACTTC
TRBV7-2	TRBD2	few	TRBJ2-3	CASSLGLAGSGLDTQYF	TGTGCCAGCAGCTTAGGGCTAGCGGGATCTGGTTTGGATACGCAGTATTTT
TRBV6-1	TRBD2	few	TRBJ2-7	CASSEVGLASSEQYF	TGTGCCAGCAGTGAAGTAGGACTAGCGTCAAGCGAGCAGTACTTC
TRBV5-1	NA	few	TRBJ2-3	CASSSTGSTDTQYF	TGCGCCAGCAGCTCCACGGGAAGCACAGATACGCAGTATTTT
TRBV25-1	TRBD1	NA	TRBJ2-7	CASSEWGTGGDDEQYF	TGTGCCAGCAGTGAATGGGGGACAGGGGGCGACGACGAGCAGTACTTC
TRBV7-9	TRBD2	many	TRBJ2-1	CASSLLTSGSNEQFF	TGTGCCAGCAGCTTACTTACTAGCGGGAGCAATGAGCAGTTCTTC
TRBV27	NA	few	TRBJ1-3	CASRGTGFSGNTIYF	TGTGCCAGCAGGGGCACAGGGTTCTCTGGAAACACCATATATTTT
TRBV5-6	NA	few	TRBJ2-7	CASSYGFSYEQYF	TGTGCCAGCAGCTACGGGTTCTCCTACGAGCAGTACTTC
TRBV5-8	TRBD1	NA	TRBJ1-1	CASSEAQGEAFF	TGTGCCAGCAGCGAAGCACAGGGGGAAGCTTTCTTT
TRBV19	NA	NA	TRBJ2-3	CASSIDSRSGGTDTQYF	TGTGCCAGTAGTATAGATAGTCGATCGGGGGGCACAGATACGCAGTATTTT
TRBV4-2	TRBD1	few	TRBJ2-3	CASSQEPPGQGFRHTQYF	TGTGCCAGCAGCCAAGAACCACCGGGACAGGGGTTCAGACATACGCAGTATTTT
TRBV11-2	TRBD2	NA	TRBJ2-7	CASSPRTSGPEQYF	TGTGCCAGCAGCCCCCGGACTAGCGGTCCCGAGCAGTACTTC
TRBV15	NA	NA	TRBJ2-7	CATSRDHYEQYF	TGTGCCACCAGCAGAGACCACTACGAGCAGTACTTC
TRBV10-3	NA	NA	TRBJ2-7	CATEDSEGYEQYF	TGTGCCACCGAGGACAGCGAGGGGTACGAGCAGTACTTC
TRBV7-9	TRBD1	NA	TRBJ1-5	CASSPTGSNQPQHF	TGTGCCAGCAGCCCGACAGGGAGTAATCAGCCCCAGCATTTT
TRBV5-4	NA	NA	TRBJ1-1	CASSDRNQGNTEAFF	TGTGCCAGCAGCGACCGCAATCAGGGGAACACTGAAGCTTTCTTT